The 20 T cell receptor beta chains given below trace back to one sample, sequenced in a study of cytomegalovirus exposure and HLA in healthy donors. Primers for the PCR totalled 60 Vbeta and 13 Jbeta. Profiling relied on immunoSEQ multiplex PCR, and the TCRdb table lists in-frame clones only, not all of them. The data show around 150,000 clones, with roughly 80% seen just once and 1.5% to 2% held by the top ten. Input material: PBMCs. Every receptor here comes from a woman in her thirties or forties in good health and CMV-seronegative.

V is TRBV6-5 and J is TRBJ2-7; TRBD1 aligns across 11 bases. Trimming removed 5 bases from V and 4 bases from J; junction bases left unmatched: 4. Germline values: CDR1 MNHEY, CDR2 SVGAGI. CDR3 length equals 14 residues. CDR3 DNA: TGTGCCAGCAGTCCGGGACAGGGGGTATACGAGCAGTACTTC. Translated, it gives CASSPGQGVYEQYF.

The chain links TRBV15 to TRBJ1-5; 7 nucleotides agree with TRBD1. This CDR3 spans 15 amino acids. Per the germline V gene, CDR1 is LNHNV and CDR2 is YYDKDF (reference sequence). The trim removed 11 bases at V and 0 bases at J, leaving 10 bases unmatched. CDR3 sequence: CASSRGQVSNQPQHF. The CDR3 DNA sequence: TGTGCCTCTTCGAGGGGGCAAGTTAGCAATCAGCCCCAGCATTTT. Full variable domain (missing parts from reference TRBV15 and TRBJ1-5): DAMVIQNPRYQVTQFGKPVTLSCSQTLNHNVMYWYQQKSSQAPKLLFHYYDKDFNNEADTPDNFQSRRPNTSFCFLDIRSPGLGDTAMYLCASSRGQVSNQPQHFGDGTRLSIL.

V and J are TRBV5-1 and TRBJ1-4; 8 bases map to TRBD1. This CDR3 is 13 amino acids long. The germline V gene encodes CDR1 SGHRS and CDR2 YFSETQ. After removal of 6 bases from V and 8 bases from J, the junction contained 6 bases not matched to a gene. CDR3 protein: CASKQGVGEKLFF. The CDR3 bases are TGCGCCAGCAAACAGGGGGTAGGGGAAAAACTGTTTTTT.

The chain carries TRBV6-1 and TRBJ1-6; no definite D call. CDR3 size: 13 residues. Germline V gene sequence: CDR1 MNHNS, CDR2 SASEGT. Trimming took 7 bases from V and 6 from J, leaving 10 bases between them. CDR3 sequence (DNA): TGTGCCAGCACGGTACAGAGTAATTCACCCCTCCACTTT. Translation gives CASTVQSNSPLHF.

The CDR3 region has the DNA TGTGCCAGCAGCGTAGATGGACAGACCTACGAGCAGTACTTC. Encoded protein: CASSVDGQTYEQYF. The rearrangement links TRBV9 to TRBJ2-7, with D maybe TRBD1 (6 bases). Trimming took 0 bases from V and 2 from J, leaving 9 bases between them. This CDR3 contains 14 residues. Germline values: CDR1 SGDLS, CDR2 YYNGEE.

The rearrangement links TRBV5-1 to TRBJ2-1; 15 nucleotides match TRBD2. This CDR3 comprises 16 residues. J was trimmed by 9 bases and V by 4 bases; bases with no gene match: 8. The V gene's germline CDR1 is SGHRS and CDR2 YFSETQ. CDR3: CASSPGLAGGPGEQFF. The DNA of the CDR3 is TGCGCCAGCAGCCCAGGACTAGCGGGAGGGCCTGGTGAGCAGTTCTTC.

The V and J genes are TRBV27 and TRBJ2-7; D possibly corresponds to TRBD1 (6 bases). From germline, CDR1 is MNHEY and CDR2 SMNVEV (reference sequence). V was clipped by 5 bases and J by 2 bases, with 19 bases between them. The CDR3 length is 16 residues. CDR3 nucleotides: TGTGCCAGCAGTACTATTTCCGGGACACAAGCCTACGAGCAGTACTTC. Amino acids: CASSTISGTQAYEQYF.

The CDR3 protein is CASSLEASDYEQYF. The CDR3 DNA reads as TGTGCCAGCAGCTTGGAGGCTAGCGACTACGAGCAGTACTTC. The V and J genes are TRBV5-6 and TRBJ2-7; possible D gene TRBD2, 6 bases. V was pared by 0 bases and J by 3 bases, with 10 bases between. Germline V lookup: CDR1 SGHDT, CDR2 YYEEEE. The CDR3 totals 14 residues. The full variable domain, with the rest looked up from reference TRBV5-6 and TRBJ2-7, is DAGVTQSPTHLIKTRGQQVTLRCSPKSGHDTVSWYQQALGQGPQFIFQYYEEEERQRGNFPDRFSGHQFPNYSSELNVNALLLGDSALYLCASSLEASDYEQYFGPGTRLTVT.

This clone was seen a single time. The chain is built from TRBV6-5 and TRBJ2-3; 9 bases are shared with TRBD2. V dropped 5 bases and J dropped 7; count of bases not matched to a gene: 10. Germline loops: CDR1 MNHEY, CDR2 SVGAGI. There are 15 residues in the CDR3. CDR3: CASSPLAGVGNTQYF. CDR3 DNA sequence: TGTGCCAGCAGTCCCTTAGCGGGGGTGGGGAATACGCAGTATTTT.

The CDR3 spells CASSQTEEQFF. CDR3 bases: TGTGCCAGCAGTCAGACAGAAGAGCAGTTCTTC. This rearrangement joins TRBV7-9 to TRBJ2-1, with D perhaps TRBD1 (5 bases). Trimming shortened V by 6 bases and J by 10 bases, and 10 bases separated the two germline ends. This CDR3 region has 11 residues. Germline V gene sequence: CDR1 SEHNR, CDR2 FQNEAQ (reference sequence). Combining the CDR3 with reference TRBV7-9 and TRBJ2-1 gives the whole variable domain DTGVSQNPRHKITKRGQNVTFRCDPISEHNRLYWYRQTLGQGPEFLTYFQNEAQLEKSRLLSDRFSAERPKGSFSTLEIQRTEQGDSAMYLCASSQTEEQFFGPGTRLTVL.

This chain links TRBV11-3 with TRBJ2-7; D possibly corresponds to TRBD1 (5 bases). The CDR3 is 14 amino acids. CDR1 is SGHNT and CDR2 is YENEEA in the germline V gene. With 3 bases removed from V and 2 bases from J, the gap between germline ends came to 11 bases. CDR3 amino acids: CASSFGGHPYEQYF. CDR3 nucleotides: TGTGCCAGCAGCTTCGGCGGACACCCCTACGAGCAGTACTTC.

This clone was seen a single time. The gene calls are TRBV7-2 and TRBJ2-5; TRBD2 aligns across 8 bases. The germline V gene encodes CDR1 SGHTA and CDR2 FQGNSA. The CDR3 runs to 15 residues. Trimming removed 0 bases from V and 5 bases from J; junction bases left unmatched: 5. CDR3 in amino acids: CASSLALLAAETQYF. CDR3 nucleotides: TGTGCCAGCAGCTTAGCGTTACTAGCGGCCGAGACCCAGTACTTC.

The chain links TRBV29-1 to TRBJ1-2; 11 bases agree with TRBD1. Germline CDR1 SQVTM, CDR2 ANQGSEA. Germline trimming cut 6 bases from V and 4 bases from J; bases unmatched to any gene: 10. This CDR3 is 15 amino acids long. The CDR3 protein is CSVSGTGGLGYGYTF. DNA of the CDR3: TGCAGCGTCTCCGGGACAGGGGGTCTCGGCTATGGCTACACCTTC.

This clone has only a few counts. This chain joins TRBV7-9 and TRBJ2-7; 7 positions match TRBD1. Trimming removed 5 bases from V and 3 bases from J; junction bases left unmatched: 7. The CDR3 is made up of 14 amino acids. CDR1 is SEHNR and CDR2 is FQNEAQ in the germline V gene (reference sequence). The CDR3 sequence is CASSELGQDYEQYF. Here the CDR3 DNA reads TGTGCCAGCAGCGAACTCGGACAGGACTACGAGCAGTACTTC.

This clone was detected once. The chain recombines TRBV28 with TRBJ1-2; D possibly corresponds to TRBD1 (6 bases). CDR3 length equals 13 residues. The germline gives CDR1 MDHEN, CDR2 SYDVKM. The V end lost 10 bases, the J end lost 8 bases, and 20 bases lay between the germline ends. The CDR3 loop reads CATSYIPGEGYTF. Here the CDR3 DNA reads TGTGCCACCTCATATATCCCAGGGGAAGGCTACACCTTC.

The rearrangement links TRBV5-6 to TRBJ1-1; possibly TRBD1 for D (6 bases). The germline V gene has CDR1 SGHDT and CDR2 YYEEEE. The CDR3 extends over 14 amino acids. V shed 4 bases and J shed 5 bases, with 15 bases lying between them. This CDR3 reads CASSHTTRGTEAFF. The CDR3, as DNA: TGTGCCAGCAGCCACACTACCAGGGGAACTGAAGCTTTCTTT.

This clone was observed a handful of times. The genes are TRBV2 and TRBJ1-1, with 10 bases matching TRBD1. This CDR3 spans 16 amino acids. With 4 bases clipped from V and 4 bases from J, the junction kept 9 bases outside the gene matches. Per the germline V gene, CDR1 is SNHLY and CDR2 is FYNNEI. The CDR3 DNA sequence: TGTGCCAGCAGTGTCGACAGGGGGCTGATTGTCACTGAAGCTTTCTTT. This translates into CASSVDRGLIVTEAFF. The full variable domain, its missing parts supplied by reference TRBV2 and TRBJ1-1, is EPEVTQTPSHQVTQMGQEVILRCVPISNHLYFYWYRQILGQKVEFLVSFYNNEISEKSEIFDDQFSVERPDGSNFTLKIRSTKLEDSAMYFCASSVDRGLIVTEAFFGQGTRLTVV.

CDR3 loop: CASSSGTATAEAFF. As DNA, the CDR3 is TGCGCCAGCAGCTCCGGGACAGCAACTGCTGAAGCTTTCTTT. V and J are TRBV5-1 and TRBJ1-1; 7 bases map to TRBD1. This CDR3 is built from 14 residues. Trimming took 3 bases from V and 6 from J; bases not matched to a gene: 8. Germline V gene lookup returns CDR1 SGHRS and CDR2 YFSETQ. Full variable domain (missing parts from reference TRBV5-1 and TRBJ1-1): KAGVTQTPRYLIKTRGQQVTLSCSPISGHRSVSWYQQTPGQGLQFLFEYFSETQRNKGNFPGRFSGRQFSNSRSEMNVSTLELGDSALYLCASSSGTATAEAFFGQGTRLTVV.

J is TRBJ1-4 and V is TRBV4-2; D is perhaps TRBD1 (6 bases). Per the germline V gene, CDR1 is LGHNA and CDR2 is YNFKEQ. V lost 1 base to trimming and J lost 4 bases, with 13 bases between them. The length of the CDR3 is 16 residues. The DNA for the CDR3 is TGTGCCAGCAGCCAAGCGTGGACAGCGATTAATGAAAAACTGTTTTTT. Protein sequence: CASSQAWTAINEKLFF.

The CDR3 DNA is TGTGCCAGCGAACTTCAGGGCAATCAGCCCCAGCATTTT. Amino acid sequence: CASELQGNQPQHF. The chain links TRBV2 to TRBJ1-5; D not certain. Germline CDR1 is SNHLY and CDR2 is FYNNEI. V lost 8 bases and J 2 bases, leaving 10 bases between the germline ends. The length of the CDR3 is 13 residues.